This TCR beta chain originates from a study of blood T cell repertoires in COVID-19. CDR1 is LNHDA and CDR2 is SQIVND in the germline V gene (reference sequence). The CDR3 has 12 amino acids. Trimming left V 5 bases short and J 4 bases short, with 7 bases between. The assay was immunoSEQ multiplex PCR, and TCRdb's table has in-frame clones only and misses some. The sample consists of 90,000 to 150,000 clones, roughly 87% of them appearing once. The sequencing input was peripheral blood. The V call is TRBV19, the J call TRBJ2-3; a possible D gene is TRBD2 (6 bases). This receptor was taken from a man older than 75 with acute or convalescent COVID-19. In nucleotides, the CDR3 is TGTGCCAGTAGTGGGGAGGCAGATACGCAGTATTTT. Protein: CASSGEADTQYF.